These 3 T cell receptor beta chains were sequenced from one sample in a study of blood T cell repertoires in COVID-19. Clones were sequenced by immunoSEQ multiplex PCR, and TCRdb holds only the in-frame ones, with some missing. Of about 160,000 clones listed, roughly 91% are singletons. Source material: peripheral blood. The source of these receptors is a man aged 18 to 29 with acute or convalescent COVID-19.

The DNA for the CDR3 is TGTGCCAGCAGCCTCCTGGTTAGCGGGGGTCCCTACAATGAGCAGTTCTTC. Amino acid sequence: CASSLLVSGGPYNEQFF. The chain employs TRBV7-9 and TRBJ2-1, with 9 nucleotides matching TRBD2. V shed 5 bases, J shed 2 bases, and the junction held 10 bases outside the gene matches. The CDR3 contains 17 residues. Germline V CDR1 and CDR2: SEHNR, FQNEAQ (reference sequence). Drawing the rest from reference TRBV7-9 and TRBJ2-1, the complete variable domain is DTGVSQNPRHKITKRGQNVTFRCDPISEHNRLYWYRQTLGQGPEFLTYFQNEAQLEKSRLLSDRFSAERPKGSFSTLEIQRTEQGDSAMYLCASSLLVSGGPYNEQFFGPGTRLTVL.

The chain is built from TRBV9 and TRBJ2-1, with 11 bases identical to TRBD2. The CDR3 contains 13 residues. V dropped 7 bases and J dropped 3; count of bases not matched to a gene: 0. Germline V gene lookup returns CDR1 SGDLS and CDR2 YYNGEE. The CDR3 loop reads CASGLAGYNEQFF. CDR3 DNA sequence: TGTGCCAGCGGACTAGCGGGCTACAATGAGCAGTTCTTC.

The V call is TRBV19, the J call TRBJ2-7; maybe TRBD1 (5 bases). Germline loops: CDR1 LNHDA, CDR2 SQIVND (reference sequence). The CDR3 runs 13 residues. The V and J ends lost 5 bases and 2 bases respectively, with 10 bases between them. The CDR3 sequence: CASSQEGAYEQYF. In DNA, the CDR3 is TGTGCCAGTAGTCAAGAAGGGGCCTACGAGCAGTACTTC.